Listed here is a single T cell receptor (beta chain). Original analysis: Nucleated cell number was recorded as an estimate derived from reference gene primer amplification. Clones were read by immunoSEQ multiplex PCR, and TCRdb kept only the in-frame ones, dropping some. From that table come the V and J calls and clone size; the DNA was used to work out D and trimming. Of roughly 39,000 clones in the sample, approximately 90% were seen once. The data derive from a study of blood T cell repertoires in COVID-19. Study-level information: The origin of the acute and convalescent COVID-19 samples was the United States, Italy and Spain. T cells, B-cell-depleted T cells, or PBMCs provided the cDNA or gDNA that served as material.

CDR1 is MNHEY, CDR2 SVGAGI, per germline. The V and J ends lost 2 bases and 2 bases, in that order; junction bases with no gene match: 4. The CDR3 spans 15 residues. The chain has TRBV6-5 and TRBJ2-7, with TRBD1 identical over 9 bases. This TCR was sampled from a human donor in a cohort sampled during active COVID-19. Sequenced material: peripheral blood. In DNA form, the CDR3 reads TGTGCCAGCAGTTACGTGACAGGGGGTCCCTACGAGCAGTACTTC. It is translated as CASSYVTGGPYEQYF.